The next 10 T cell receptor beta chains were all read from a single sample in a study of T cell responses to AZD1222 COVID-19 vaccine. Only in-frame clones appear in the TCRdb table, and some are missing; sequencing was by immunoSEQ multiplex PCR. Of over 100,000 clones listed, 80% to 90% were seen once; the top ten hold approximately 3.1%. The sample was peripheral blood, taken on day 0 of AZD1222 vaccination. These receptors all come from an adult in good health.

This clone was seen more than once but under ten times. The gene calls are TRBV28 and TRBJ2-5, with a weak D call TRBD1 (6 bases). This CDR3 is 14 amino acids long. CDR1 and CDR2 (germline): MDHEN, SYDVKM. Trimming pared 4 bases from V and 0 bases from J, leaving 9 bases between. Here the CDR3 DNA reads TGTGCCAGCAGTTATAGGGGGTACCAAGAGACCCAGTACTTC. It encodes CASSYRGYQETQYF.

The rearrangement joins TRBV20-1 to TRBJ2-1; 9 positions agree with TRBD2. The CDR3 is made up of 11 amino acids. V was pared by 4 bases and J by 10 bases, with 2 bases of the junction left unmatched. The germline CDR1 and CDR2 sequences are DFQATT and SNEGSKA (reference sequence). In DNA, the CDR3 is TGCAGTGCTAAGCGGGGGGAGGAGCAGTTCTTC. Its translation: CSAKRGEEQFF.

The V gene is TRBV6-2 or TRBV6-3, the J gene TRBJ1-6; possibly TRBD1 for D (5 bases). The germline CDR1 and CDR2 sequences are MNHEY and SVGEGT. This CDR3 has 16 residues. V was clipped by 2 bases and J by 0 bases, with 8 bases between them. DNA of the CDR3: TGTGCCAGCAGTTACCGCGGGGGCTCCTATAATTCACCCCTCCACTTT. This translates into CASSYRGGSYNSPLHF.

The rearrangement uses TRBV9 and TRBJ1-2, with D uncertain. Between the trimmed V and J ends, which lost 3 bases and 6 bases, there was a span of 12 bases. This CDR3 region has 13 residues. Per the germline V gene, CDR1 is SGDLS and CDR2 is YYNGEE. CDR3: CASSGVPGDGYTF. CDR3 DNA: TGTGCCAGCAGCGGGGTTCCGGGAGATGGCTACACCTTC.

The chain has TRBV7-9 and TRBJ1-3; D gene ambiguous. Germline V CDR1 and CDR2: SEHNR, FQNEAQ (reference sequence). This CDR3 region has 17 residues. The V end was cut by 2 bases, the J end by 0 bases, with 14 bases between. The CDR3 is CASSLPGRGPSGNTIYF. CDR3 nucleotides: TGTGCCAGCAGCTTACCCGGGCGCGGGCCCTCTGGAAACACCATATATTTT.

The chain has TRBV27 and TRBJ2-7; TRBD2 matches 10 bases. From germline, CDR1 is MNHEY and CDR2 SMNVEV (reference sequence). The CDR3 runs 14 residues. V trimming: 2 bases; J trimming: 3 bases; junction bases outside the gene matches: 1. Here the CDR3 reads CASSLLAGVYEQYF. CDR3 nucleotides: TGTGCCAGCAGTTTACTAGCGGGAGTCTACGAGCAGTACTTC.

The CDR3 sequence is CASSLQGWSSPLHF. The CDR3 DNA follows: TGTGCCAGCAGTTTACAGGGGTGGAGTTCACCCCTCCACTTT. V gene TRBV6-5 combines with J gene TRBJ1-6, with TRBD1 matching 7 bases. Germline CDR1 is MNHEY and CDR2 is SVGAGI. This CDR3 comprises 14 residues. With V trimmed by 4 bases and J by 9 bases, 6 bases remained unmatched.

V gene TRBV27 combines with J gene TRBJ2-7; tentatively, D is TRBD1 (5 bases). Germline loops: CDR1 MNHEY, CDR2 SMNVEV (reference sequence). The V gene lost 6 bases and the J gene lost 2 bases, with 17 bases spanning the gap. This CDR3 has 15 residues. CDR3 in amino acids: CASSLGPKDTYEQYF. In DNA, the CDR3 is TGTGCCAGCAGCCTGGGGCCCAAAGACACCTACGAGCAGTACTTC.

V gene TRBV28 combines with J gene TRBJ2-3, with D perhaps assigned TRBD1 or TRBD2 (5 bases each). Trimming left V 8 bases short and J 0 bases short, with 9 bases between. The CDR3 has 13 amino acids. In germline, CDR1 is MDHEN, CDR2 SYDVKM. The CDR3: CASRGASTDTQYF. The CDR3 nucleotides read TGTGCCAGCCGAGGGGCGAGCACAGATACGCAGTATTTT.

This chain links TRBV10-3 with TRBJ1-2; weak D call: TRBD1 (5 bases). Germline V gene sequence: CDR1 ENHRY, CDR2 SYGVKD. Trimming cost V 8 bases and J 6 bases, with 7 bases left between them. This CDR3 has 10 amino acids. CDR3 residues: CAIRGDGYTF. The DNA for the CDR3 is TGTGCCATCCGGGGGGATGGCTACACCTTC.